These 17 T cell receptor beta chains originate from one sample sequenced in a study of shared clonotypes between healthy human individuals. Generated by immunoSEQ multiplex PCR, the TCRdb table keeps only in-frame clones and is missing some. The sample has about 1.1 million clones, 70% to 80% seen once. The specimen sequenced was memory CD4+ T cells from PBMCs. The sample's subset: CD45RA-negative fraction. The source of these receptors is a man aged 18 to 30 in good health. Some clones in this sample may be carry-over from other donors' samples.

V gene TRBV19 combines with J gene TRBJ2-3; 12 positions match TRBD2. With V trimmed by 1 base and J by 0 bases, 11 bases remained unmatched. The CDR3 runs to 20 residues. Germline V CDR1 and CDR2: LNHDA, SQIVND (reference sequence). CDR3 sequence reads: CASSIVSLGLAGRSTDTQYF. The CDR3 nucleotides read TGTGCCAGTAGTATAGTATCCCTCGGACTAGCGGGAAGAAGCACAGATACGCAGTATTTT.

This clone occurred once. The CDR3 DNA follows: TGTGCCAGCAGTTTATACAACAGGGAAGATGAAAAACTGTTTTTT. Its translation is CASSLYNREDEKLFF. The J gene is TRBJ1-4, the V gene TRBV28; D perhaps matches TRBD1 (6 bases). The CDR3 loop spans 15 amino acids. Trimming stripped 1 base from V and 6 bases from J, with 12 bases between. CDR1 is MDHEN, CDR2 SYDVKM, per germline.

This rearrangement joins TRBV6-1 to TRBJ1-2, with 8 bases matching TRBD1. With 3 bases clipped from V and 4 bases from J, the junction kept 10 bases outside the gene matches. Germline V gene sequence: CDR1 MNHNS, CDR2 SASEGT. The CDR3 is 16 residues long. In DNA form, the CDR3 reads TGTGCCAGCAGTGATTCCCCGGACAGGGCGGTCTATGGCTACACCTTC. This codes for CASSDSPDRAVYGYTF.

The J gene is TRBJ2-1, the V gene TRBV10-1; 7 nucleotides match TRBD2. Germline CDR1 WNHNN, CDR2 SYGVQD (reference sequence). This CDR3 region has 13 residues. J was trimmed by 9 bases and V by 9 bases; bases with no gene match: 11. CDR3 nucleotide sequence: TGCGCCAGACTAGCGCCCCCCGTTGGTGAGCAGTTCTTC. Amino acids: CARLAPPVGEQFF.

The chain is built from TRBV28 and TRBJ2-2; D might be TRBD2 (5 bases). V was clipped by 7 bases and J by 1 base, with 13 bases between them. CDR1 MDHEN and CDR2 SYDVKM come from the germline V gene. This CDR3 is built from 15 residues. The CDR3 is CASKLGGMNTGELFF. DNA for the CDR3: TGTGCCAGCAAACTAGGTGGAATGAACACCGGGGAGCTGTTTTTT.

To note about this clone: Here the CDR3 omits its conserved ending phenylalanine or tryptophan, so a read error is the likely source. The chain has TRBV11-2 and TRBJ2-7; no definite D call. The V and J ends lost 5 bases and 2 bases respectively, with 13 bases between them. The CDR3 has 14 residues. Germline V gene lookup returns CDR1 SGHAT and CDR2 FQNNGV. The CDR3 spells CASSPRVKAYEQYL. DNA for the CDR3: TGTGCCAGCAGCCCCCGGGTTAAGGCCTACGAGCAGTACCTC.

The chain couples TRBV30 to TRBJ2-5; the match to TRBD1 covers 9 bases. Judging by the DNA end, TRBJ2-7 fits better; the J call may be wrong. The CDR3 covers 16 residues. Germline V gene data show CDR1 as GTSNPN and CDR2 as SVGIG (reference sequence). CDR3 loop: CAWIPLSGTGSYEQYF. CDR3 nucleotide sequence: TGTGCCTGGATCCCCTTATCCGGGACAGGGTCCTACGAGCAGTACTTC.

The chain couples TRBV28 to TRBJ2-7; 9 nucleotides agree with TRBD1. V gave up 5 bases and J gave up 3 bases; unmatched junction bases: 5. The CDR3 length is 14 residues. Germline-derived CDR1 and CDR2 are MDHEN and SYDVKM. CDR3 in DNA: TGTGCCAGCAGTATTCCGGGACAGGGCTACGAGCAGTACTTC. This translates into CASSIPGQGYEQYF.

This rearrangement joins TRBV5-1 to TRBJ2-7; 8 bases match TRBD2. The CDR3 length is 13 residues. The trim removed 0 bases at V and 6 bases at J, leaving 2 bases unmatched. The germline V gene has CDR1 SGHRS and CDR2 YFSETQ. Here the CDR3 reads CASSLVSGGEQYF. CDR3 sequence (DNA): TGCGCCAGCAGCTTGGTAAGCGGGGGCGAGCAGTACTTC.

J is TRBJ1-1 and V is TRBV16; D may be TRBD1 (5 bases). This CDR3 comprises 14 residues. Trimming stripped 4 bases from V and 1 base from J, with 10 bases between. Germline-derived CDR1 and CDR2 are KGHSY and FQNENV. The CDR3 DNA is TGTGCCAGCAGCCCCTACGGGGGGAACACTGAAGCTTTCTTT. Translation: CASSPYGGNTEAFF. Full variable domain (rest looked up from reference TRBV16 and TRBJ1-1): GEEVAQTPKHLVRGEGQKAKLYCAPIKGHSYVFWYQQVLKNEFKFLISFQNENVFDETGMPKERFSAKCLPNSPCSLEIQATKLEDSAVYFCASSPYGGNTEAFFGQGTRLTVV.

The rearrangement joins TRBV5-8 to TRBJ2-3, with 10 bases that match TRBD1. CDR1 is SGHTS, CDR2 YDEGEE, per germline. The junction had 9 bases not matched to a gene; V was cut back by 0 bases and J by 8 bases. The CDR3 runs 16 residues. CDR3 region: CASSLGAGTGEVTQYF. CDR3 nucleotide sequence: TGTGCCAGCAGCTTGGGTGCCGGGACAGGGGAGGTTACGCAGTATTTT. The variable domain in full, completed from reference TRBV5-8 and TRBJ2-3, reads EAGVTQSPTHLIKTRGQQATLRCSPISGHTSVYWYQQALGLGLQFLLWYDEGEERNRGNFPPRFSGRQFPNYSSELNVNALELEDSALYLCASSLGAGTGEVTQYFGPGTRLTVL.

The rearrangement links TRBV19 to TRBJ2-7; D assignment may be TRBD1 or TRBD2 (6 bases each). The CDR3 extends over 13 amino acids. The germline V and J ends were trimmed by 4 bases and 5 bases, with 12 bases remaining between them. CDR1 and CDR2 (germline): LNHDA, SQIVND (reference sequence). This CDR3 is CASSKGGFDEQYF. The CDR3 DNA sequence: TGTGCCAGTAGTAAGGGGGGCTTTGACGAGCAGTACTTC.

The rearrangement joins TRBV10-1 to TRBJ1-1; D unresolved. The CDR3 has 15 residues. Trimming shortened V by 3 bases and J by 7 bases, and 18 bases separated the two germline ends. Per germline, CDR1 WNHNN and CDR2 SYGVQD (reference sequence). CDR3 protein: CASSERAGPYIEAFF. The CDR3 nucleotides are TGCGCCAGCAGTGAAAGGGCCGGCCCTTACATTGAAGCTTTCTTT.

The chain joins TRBV7-6 to TRBJ1-5; 9 nucleotides agree with TRBD1. Germline-derived CDR1 and CDR2 are SGHVS and FNYEAQ. J was trimmed by 5 bases and V by 5 bases; bases with no gene match: 1. CDR3 size: 13 residues. CDR3 loop: CASSRTGDQPQHF. CDR3 bases: TGTGCCAGCAGCCGGACAGGGGATCAGCCCCAGCATTTT.

This clone occurred once. The J gene is TRBJ1-1, the V gene TRBV5-1; D ambiguous. Trimming left V 4 bases short and J 0 bases short, with 10 bases between. Germline-derived CDR1 and CDR2 are SGHRS and YFSETQ. The CDR3 covers 14 residues. In DNA form, the CDR3 reads TGCGCCAGCAGCCCGAGCACGGTGAACACTGAAGCTTTCTTT. It specifies CASSPSTVNTEAFF.

The CDR3 sequence is CASSPIQGNGNTIYF. The CDR3, as DNA: TGTGCCAGCTCACCCATACAGGGGAATGGAAACACCATATATTTT. The J gene is TRBJ1-3, the V gene TRBV18, with 7 bases matching TRBD1. V lost 3 bases and J lost 3; bases outside the gene matches: 5. In germline, CDR1 is KGHSH, CDR2 LQKENI. The CDR3 spans 15 residues. The whole variable domain, remainder taken from reference TRBV18 and TRBJ1-3, is NAGVMQNPRHLVRRRGQEARLRCSPMKGHSHVYWYRQLPEEGLKFMVYLQKENIIDESGMPKERFSAEFPKEGPSILRIQQVVRGDSAAYFCASSPIQGNGNTIYFGEGSWLTVV.

As for this clone: This may arise from a read error, as a much more abundant clone is one base away. Distinct nucleotide sequences in the sample also encode this CDR3. The V and J genes are TRBV7-3 and TRBJ2-2; maybe TRBD2 (6 bases). The V and J ends lost 2 bases and 0 bases respectively, with 7 bases between them. From germline, CDR1 is SGHTA and CDR2 FQGTGA. This CDR3 is 15 amino acids long. The CDR3 region has the DNA TGTGCCAGCAGCTTACCGGGGGCGAACACCGGGGAGCTGTTTTTT. This sequence encodes CASSLPGANTGELFF.